This passage covers 26 T cell receptor beta chains from one sample sequenced in a study of T cells after yellow fever vaccination. TCRdb reprocessed the 5' RACE reads via MiXCR and lists one record per CDR3 protein. Of fewer than 650,000 distinct CDR3 sequences detected, 21% appear once; the ten largest clones hold 16%. Sample: PBMCs, taken about 20 days after the first yellow fever vaccination. These receptor sequences come from a man aged 18 to 30 who received the YFV17D yellow fever vaccine.

This clonotype was counted between two and nine times. The chain carries TRBV4-3 and TRBJ2-7, with 9 bases fitting TRBD2. After removal of 0 bases from V and 4 bases from J, the junction contained 10 bases not matched to a gene. Germline V gives CDR1 LGHNA, CDR2 YSLEER. The CDR3 totals 17 residues. The CDR3 spells CASSQDLRTSERYEQYF. In DNA, the CDR3 is TGCGCCAGCAGCCAAGATTTACGGACTAGCGAACGATACGAGCAGTACTTC.

This clonotype was recorded only once. As DNA, the CDR3 is TGTGCCAGCAGTCCAACCATCGACGGCTACGAGCAGTACGTC. Its translation is CASSPTIDGYEQYV. The V call is TRBV28, the J call TRBJ2-7; no clear D gene. V lost 5 bases to trimming and J lost 3 bases, with 14 bases between them. This CDR3 has 14 residues. The germline V gene encodes CDR1 MDHEN and CDR2 SYDVKM.

This chain joins TRBV7-3 and TRBJ2-1, with 8 bases lining up with TRBD2. V trimming: 2 bases; J trimming: 6 bases; junction bases outside the gene matches: 6. Germline values: CDR1 SGHTA, CDR2 FQGTGA. CDR3 length equals 15 residues. The CDR3, as DNA: TGTGCCAGCAGCTTAGACGGGGGGGCTTCCAATGAGCAGTTCTTC. This codes for CASSLDGGASNEQFF.

The V and J genes are TRBV5-1 and TRBJ1-2; possibly TRBD1 for D (5 bases). V lost 4 bases and J lost 2, with 15 bases in between. The CDR3 runs to 15 residues. Germline loops: CDR1 SGHRS, CDR2 YFSETQ. CDR3 region: CASSKQVGENYGYTF. CDR3 sequence (DNA): TGCGCCAGCAGCAAACAGGTCGGCGAGAACTATGGCTACACCTTC.

This sequence joins TRBV20-1 and TRBJ2-5; D possibly corresponds to TRBD2 (6 bases). Germline V gene sequence: CDR1 DFQATT, CDR2 SNEGSKA (reference sequence). This CDR3 has 14 amino acids. V was shortened by 1 base and J by 4 bases, with 13 bases between the two germline ends. Written as DNA, the CDR3 is TGCAGTGCTAGAGCCACATCAGCGGGAGAGACCCAGTACTTC. This codes for CSARATSAGETQYF.

This clonotype was detected ten times or more. This chain joins TRBV12-3 or TRBV12-4 and TRBJ1-1; TRBD1 might be the D (6 bases). Trimming left V 7 bases short and J 4 bases short, with 13 bases between. The CDR3 is 13 residues long. Here the CDR3 reads CASTRGGGTEAFF. CDR3 bases: TGTGCCAGCACCCGAGGGGGTGGCACTGAAGCTTTCTTT.

The sample holds one count of this clonotype. This rearrangement joins TRBV5-1 to TRBJ2-3; D may be TRBD2 (6 bases). The CDR3 spans 16 residues. Trimming took off 0 bases at V and 2 bases at J, with 13 bases between the two ends. Looked up from germline, CDR1 is SGHRS and CDR2 is YFSETQ. For the CDR3, the DNA is TGCGCCAGCAGCTTGGGGCGGGGCGCCCTCACAGATACGCAGTATTTT. As protein: CASSLGRGALTDTQYF.

The J gene is TRBJ1-3, the V gene TRBV7-9; D possibly corresponds to TRBD1 (5 bases). V was clipped by 5 bases and J by 3 bases, with 14 bases between them. The germline V gene encodes CDR1 SEHNR and CDR2 FQNEAQ (reference sequence). CDR3 length equals 15 residues. CDR3 amino acids: CASSVRGVVGNTIYF. The DNA of the CDR3 is TGTGCCAGCAGCGTTCGGGGGGTGGTTGGAAACACCATATATTTT.

This clonotype was recorded a few times. The chain is built from TRBV12-3 or TRBV12-4 and TRBJ1-2, with TRBD1 matching over 8 bases. Unmatched junction bases numbered 5, after V lost 4 bases and J lost 7 bases. The CDR3 length is 13 residues. The CDR3 sequence: CASSSVQGGGYTF. CDR3 in DNA: TGTGCCAGCAGTTCAGTACAGGGGGGTGGCTACACCTTC.

CDR3 region: CAISPGGNMETQYF. CDR3 DNA: TGTGCCATCAGTCCTGGGGGTAATATGGAGACCCAGTACTTC. This chain links TRBV10-3 with TRBJ2-5, with D perhaps matching TRBD1 or TRBD2 (5 bases each). Germline V gene data show CDR1 as ENHRY and CDR2 as SYGVKD. This CDR3 is built from 14 residues. The V gene lost 5 bases and the J gene lost 5 bases, with 15 bases spanning the gap.

J is TRBJ2-3 and V is TRBV9; D not resolved. The CDR3 loop spans 15 amino acids. CDR1 SGDLS and CDR2 YYNGEE come from the germline V gene. V lost 0 bases and J 2 bases, leaving 10 bases between the germline ends. The CDR3 bases are TGTGCCAGCAGCGTAGTTGGCGGATACACAGATACGCAGTATTTT. It is translated as CASSVVGGYTDTQYF.

The rearrangement uses TRBV2 and TRBJ1-2; TRBD1 might be the D (6 bases). Germline assignment: CDR1 SNHLY and CDR2 FYNNEI. The CDR3 is 15 amino acids. The V end was cut by 3 bases, the J end by 7 bases, with 18 bases between. CDR3 residues: CASSDLMGAVTGYTF. CDR3 sequence (DNA): TGTGCCAGCAGTGACCTTATGGGGGCGGTTACTGGCTACACCTTC.

This clonotype has a handful of counts. The chain combines TRBV27 with TRBJ1-6; a weak D match, TRBD1 (5 bases). Germline-derived CDR1 and CDR2 are MNHEY and SMNVEV (reference sequence). V shed 6 bases and J shed 10 bases, with 19 bases lying between them. The CDR3 is made up of 15 amino acids. In nucleotides, the CDR3 is TGTGCCAGCAGCCCCGGGACGGTGTTCGGGTCACCCCTCCACTTT. Amino acid sequence: CASSPGTVFGSPLHF.

CDR3 residues: CSASTPGTLNTEAFF. DNA of the CDR3: TGCAGTGCTAGTACCCCGGGCACGTTGAACACTGAAGCTTTCTTT. This chain connects TRBV20-1 to TRBJ1-1; unclear D gene. The CDR3 spans 15 residues. Germline-derived CDR1 and CDR2 are DFQATT and SNEGSKA (reference sequence). The germline V and J ends were trimmed by 3 bases and 0 bases, with 14 bases remaining between them.

This chain uses TRBV18 with TRBJ1-1; D is perhaps TRBD1 (6 bases). The ends were cut back, 6 bases at V and 5 bases at J, with 16 bases in the middle. This CDR3 contains 14 residues. Germline V gene lookup returns CDR1 KGHSH and CDR2 LQKENI. The CDR3 reads CASSYAGGRTEAFF. CDR3 bases: TGTGCCAGCTCTTACGCCGGGGGCAGGACTGAAGCTTTCTTT.

This clonotype was seen only a few times. The chain links TRBV6-5 to TRBJ1-4; no firm D call. V shed 2 bases and J shed 8 bases, with 12 bases lying between them. Per the germline V gene, CDR1 is MNHEY and CDR2 is SVGAGI. CDR3 length: 14 amino acids. DNA of the CDR3: TGTGCCAGCAGTTACGGTCTTGGTAGGGAAAAACTGTTTTTT. Translation gives CASSYGLGREKLFF.

This chain links TRBV7-8 with TRBJ2-3; the D call may be TRBD1 or TRBD2 (5 bases each). There are 16 residues in the CDR3. Germline V gene lookup returns CDR1 SGHVS and CDR2 FQNEAQ. Trimming pared 5 bases from V and 6 bases from J, leaving 21 bases between. The CDR3 loop reads CASSMGYTGTLDTQYF. In DNA form, the CDR3 reads TGTGCCAGCAGCATGGGATACACCGGGACCCTGGATACGCAGTATTTT.

The chain recombines TRBV20-1 with TRBJ2-5, with 14 bases lining up with TRBD2. This CDR3 spans 14 amino acids. The V gene end was trimmed by 5 bases and the J gene end by 5 bases; junction bases not matched to a gene: 4. Germline-derived CDR1 and CDR2 are DFQATT and SNEGSKA (reference sequence). The CDR3 region has the DNA TGCAGTGCTGAGACTAGCGGGGGGGCGGAGACCCAGTACTTC. Translating gives CSAETSGGAETQYF.

This clonotype was detected a few times. The V call is TRBV11-3, the J call TRBJ1-1; D uncertain. The ends were cut back, 0 bases at V and 4 bases at J, with 6 bases in the middle. CDR3 length: 13 amino acids. Per the germline V gene, CDR1 is SGHNT and CDR2 is YENEEA. The CDR3 loop reads CASSLERSTEAFF. The DNA for the CDR3 is TGTGCCAGCAGCTTAGAACGGAGCACTGAAGCTTTCTTT.

V is TRBV5-4 and J is TRBJ2-7, with 7 bases lining up with TRBD1. The V segment lost 2 bases and the J segment 0 bases; nucleotides outside the gene matches: 5. Looked up from germline, CDR1 is SGHNT and CDR2 is YYREEE (reference sequence). This CDR3 has 15 amino acids. CDR3 in DNA: TGTGCCAGCAGCTTTGACAGGGACAGCTCCTACGAGCAGTACTTC. This encodes CASSFDRDSSYEQYF.

A few counts support this clonotype. This sequence joins TRBV19 and TRBJ1-6, with D possibly matching TRBD1 (5 bases). V was shortened by 5 bases and J by 9 bases, with 11 bases between the two germline ends. The CDR3 spans 13 residues. The germline V gene has CDR1 LNHDA and CDR2 SQIVND (reference sequence). DNA of the CDR3: TGTGCCAGTAGTGGCGGGGGGACTTCACCCCTCCACTTT. This codes for CASSGGGTSPLHF.

The V call is TRBV20-1, the J call TRBJ1-1; 7 positions match TRBD1. Germline trimming cut 6 bases from V and 9 bases from J; bases unmatched to any gene: 7. This CDR3 contains 11 residues. Per germline, CDR1 DFQATT and CDR2 SNEGSKA (reference sequence). Here the CDR3 reads CSALGQDQAFF. Here the CDR3 DNA reads TGCAGTGCCCTAGGACAGGACCAAGCTTTCTTT.

This clonotype was observed a handful of times. A junction end diverges from the germline sequence, so it may reflect a read error. The chain has TRBV6-2 or TRBV6-3 and TRBJ1-5; D ambiguous. The CDR3 has 14 residues. Germline values: CDR1 MNHEY, CDR2 SVGEGT. CDR3 protein: CASRYEGGNQPQHF. In DNA form, the CDR3 reads TGTGCCAGCCGTTATGAGGGTGGCAATCAGCCCCAGCATTTT.

This clonotype was found a few times. CDR3 in amino acids: CSVESVGEQFF. The CDR3 coding sequence is TGCAGCGTTGAATCCGTAGGTGAGCAGTTCTTC. The V and J genes are TRBV29-1 and TRBJ2-1, with D unclear. Deletions cut 2 bases from V and 9 bases from J, with 8 bases between. The CDR3 runs 11 residues. CDR1 is SQVTM and CDR2 is ANQGSEA in the germline V gene.

Only a few counts were recorded for this clonotype. CDR3 nucleotides: TGTGCCAGCAGCGTAGGGGCCGGGGCCTACACCGGGGAGCTGTTTTTT. Translated: CASSVGAGAYTGELFF. The chain carries TRBV9 and TRBJ2-2, with D perhaps matching TRBD1 or TRBD2 (5 bases each). Per germline, CDR1 SGDLS and CDR2 YYNGEE. CDR3 length: 16 residues. Trimming took off 0 bases at V and 3 bases at J, with 12 bases between the two ends.

This clonotype was counted only a few times. The genes are TRBV5-1 and TRBJ2-7; 8 bases line up with TRBD1. The CDR3 extends over 14 amino acids. The V segment lost 4 bases and the J segment 2 bases; nucleotides outside the gene matches: 5. CDR1 is SGHRS and CDR2 is YFSETQ in the germline V gene. This CDR3 is CASSPGTGPYEQYV. For the CDR3, the DNA is TGCGCCAGCAGCCCCGGGACAGGCCCCTACGAGCAGTACGTC.